This T cell receptor beta chain is from a study of blood T cell repertoires in COVID-19. Overall study context: T cells, B-cell-depleted T cells, or PBMCs supplied cDNA or gDNA.

Sequenced by immunoSEQ multiplex PCR; TCRdb stores in-frame clones only, minus some. The sample records 90,000 to 120,000 clones, roughly four fifths being singletons. The CDR3 is 14 amino acids. Germline-derived CDR1 and CDR2 are LGHDT and YNNKEL (reference sequence). The ends lost 4 bases at V and 4 bases at J; junction bases unmatched: 3. The rearrangement uses TRBV3-1 (or the pseudogene TRBV3-2) and TRBJ2-5; 10 nucleotides agree with TRBD2. Material: peripheral blood. This TCR was recovered from a man between 70 and 80 years old with active or convalescent COVID-19. The CDR3 nucleotides are TGTGCCAGCAGCCTTAGCGGGAGGCCAGAGACCCAGTACTTC. Encoded protein: CASSLSGRPETQYF.